The 19 T cell receptor beta chains given below trace back to one sample, sequenced in a study of control samples from healthy donors and cancer patients. Clones were read by immunoSEQ multiplex PCR, and TCRdb kept only the in-frame ones, dropping some. The table has some 150,000 clones, 91% seen once. The sequencing sample was made of blood. These receptors originate from a woman in her 30s in good health.

The J gene is TRBJ2-2, the V gene TRBV6-4; TRBD2 matches at 13 bases. With 4 bases clipped from V and 6 bases from J, the junction kept 2 bases outside the gene matches. The CDR3 covers 15 residues. Germline-derived CDR1 and CDR2 are MRHNA and SNTAGT. CDR3 bases: TGTGCCAGCAGTGCCGGACTAGCGGGAGCCGGGGAGCTGTTTTTT. This translates into CASSAGLAGAGELFF.

The rearrangement joins TRBV15 to TRBJ1-1, with 12 bases fitting TRBD1. After removal of 2 bases from V and 5 bases from J, the junction contained 6 bases not matched to a gene. Germline CDR1 LNHNV, CDR2 YYDKDF (reference sequence). The CDR3 length is 16 residues. CDR3 protein: CATSRWDRGRGTEAFF. DNA for the CDR3: TGTGCCACCAGCAGATGGGACAGGGGGCGCGGTACTGAAGCTTTCTTT. Variable domain in full (rest from reference TRBV15 and TRBJ1-1): DAMVIQNPRYQVTQFGKPVTLSCSQTLNHNVMYWYQQKSSQAPKLLFHYYDKDFNNEADTPDNFQSRRPNTSFCFLDIRSPGLGDTAMYLCATSRWDRGRGTEAFFGQGTRLTVV.

CDR3 bases: TGTGCCAGCAGCTTAAGGAGAGCGGGAGGCTCCTACAATGAGCAGTTCTTC. Translation: CASSLRRAGGSYNEQFF. This chain connects TRBV13 to TRBJ2-1; TRBD2 aligns across 9 bases. The germline gives CDR1 PRHDT, CDR2 FYEKMQ (reference sequence). This CDR3 is built from 17 residues. Trimming removed 2 bases from V and 0 bases from J; junction bases left unmatched: 5.

The gene calls are TRBV7-6 and TRBJ2-3; D gene ambiguous. This CDR3 has 14 amino acids. The germline V gene has CDR1 SGHVS and CDR2 FNYEAQ. The V end was cut by 1 base, the J end by 2 bases, with 7 bases between. The CDR3 region is CASSLDRVTDTQYF. DNA of the CDR3: TGTGCCAGCAGCTTAGACCGGGTCACAGATACGCAGTATTTT.

The chain is built from TRBV7-9 and TRBJ2-4, with D unclear. Germline CDR1 SEHNR, CDR2 FQNEAQ (reference sequence). The CDR3 has 12 amino acids. Trimming pared 1 base from V and 5 bases from J, leaving 3 bases between. The CDR3 DNA is TGTGCCAGCAGCTTAGTTGAAAACATTCAGTACTTC. Its protein is CASSLVENIQYF.

The CDR3 DNA reads as TGTGCCAGTAGGGACAGCTCTGGAAACACCATATATTTT. Its translation is CASRDSSGNTIYF. The rearrangement uses TRBV19 and TRBJ1-3, with TRBD1 as a possible D gene (6 bases). This CDR3 spans 13 amino acids. Germline CDR1 and CDR2: LNHDA and SQIVND (reference sequence). Between the trimmed V and J ends, which lost 6 bases and 0 bases, there was a span of 6 bases.

Written as DNA, the CDR3 is TGTGCCAGCAGTTCCCCACAGGGTAGGGCTTTCTTT. Protein sequence: CASSSPQGRAFF. The rearrangement uses TRBV27 and TRBJ1-1; perhaps TRBD1 as D (6 bases). Trimming shortened V by 4 bases and J by 11 bases, and 14 bases separated the two germline ends. CDR3 length: 12 residues. Germline CDR1 MNHEY, CDR2 SMNVEV (reference sequence).

This clone was seen just once. The chain recombines TRBV19 with TRBJ2-7; D possibly corresponds to TRBD2 (6 bases). V was cut by 7 bases and J by 0 bases, with 10 bases left in between. Germline CDR1 reads LNHDA; CDR2 reads SQIVND (reference sequence). The CDR3 runs 13 residues. This CDR3 reads CASKGRSSYEQYF. The DNA for the CDR3 is TGTGCCAGTAAGGGGAGGAGCTCCTACGAGCAGTACTTC.

The chain has TRBV19 and TRBJ2-7; no clear D gene. CDR1 and CDR2 from the germline V gene are LNHDA and SQIVND (reference sequence). V was pared by 0 bases and J by 5 bases, with 5 bases between. CDR3 length equals 12 residues. In DNA, the CDR3 is TGTGCCAGTAGTATAGAAGGGAACGAGCAGTACTTC. Protein product: CASSIEGNEQYF.

This sequence joins TRBV7-8 and TRBJ1-2; no firm D call. Germline values: CDR1 SGHVS, CDR2 FQNEAQ. The CDR3 covers 13 residues. V was trimmed by 3 bases and J by 3 bases, leaving 8 bases between them. The CDR3: CASSFGEHYGYTF. CDR3 nucleotides: TGTGCCAGCAGCTTCGGCGAACACTATGGCTACACCTTC. The whole variable domain, filled in from reference TRBV7-8 and TRBJ1-2, reads GAGVSQSPRYKVAKRGQDVALRCDPISGHVSLFWYQQALGQGPEFLTYFQNEAQLDKSGLPSDRFFAERPEGSVSTLKIQRTQQEDSAVYLCASSFGEHYGYTFGSGTRLTVV.

The V gene is TRBV12-5, the J gene TRBJ1-4; perhaps TRBD1 as D (5 bases). Trimming removed 3 bases at V and 3 bases at J, with 8 bases between. The CDR3 contains 14 residues. The germline gives CDR1 LGHNT, CDR2 FRNRAP. The CDR3 here is CASGLWGSNEKLFF. In DNA form, the CDR3 reads TGTGCTAGTGGTTTATGGGGGTCTAATGAAAAACTGTTTTTT.

Turning to this clone: Other nucleotide sequences from this sample produce the same CDR3. The chain carries TRBV20-1 and TRBJ1-6; D uncertain. Germline CDR1 and CDR2: DFQATT and SNEGSKA (reference sequence). CDR3 length: 11 residues. Trimming took off 1 base at V and 13 bases at J, with 8 bases between the two ends. Here the CDR3 DNA reads TGCAGTGCTAGAGGGGCGGGGCCCCTCCACTTT. Translation: CSARGAGPLHF.

The V call is TRBV28, the J call TRBJ2-5; D not certain. V was cut by 3 bases and J by 4 bases, with 3 bases left in between. CDR3 length: 11 amino acids. Germline CDR1 reads MDHEN; CDR2 reads SYDVKM. The CDR3 is CASSFGETQYF. The CDR3 DNA follows: TGTGCCAGCAGTTTTGGAGAGACCCAGTACTTC.

This chain uses TRBV19 with TRBJ2-7; TRBD1 is a possible D gene (6 bases). This CDR3 contains 13 residues. V gave up 5 bases and J gave up 3 bases, with 11 bases separating them. Germline assignment: CDR1 LNHDA and CDR2 SQIVND (reference sequence). CDR3 sequence: CASSEPGHYEQYF. The CDR3 coding sequence is TGTGCCAGTAGTGAACCGGGACACTACGAGCAGTACTTC.

The V and J genes are TRBV2 and TRBJ2-3; possibly TRBD2 for D (5 bases). The V end was cut by 8 bases, the J end by 4 bases, with 7 bases between. The CDR3 has 11 residues. From germline, CDR1 is SNHLY and CDR2 FYNNEI. The CDR3 DNA is TGTGCCAGCGGGAGTTCAGATACGCAGTATTTT. Protein: CASGSSDTQYF.

This chain joins TRBV9 and TRBJ2-7; 7 positions agree with TRBD2. The CDR3 has 16 amino acids. The V and J ends lost 2 bases and 2 bases, in that order; junction bases with no gene match: 10. The germline CDR1 and CDR2 sequences are SGDLS and YYNGEE. The CDR3 DNA reads TGTGCCAGCAGCGTGGGGGGGGACGCCGAACCCTACGAGCAGTACTTC. Translated: CASSVGGDAEPYEQYF.

On this clone itself: Within the sample, other DNA sequences also encode this same CDR3. This chain uses TRBV5-8 with TRBJ1-5; tentatively, D is TRBD1 (5 bases). CDR1 and CDR2 (germline): SGHTS, YDEGEE. Trimming took 0 bases from V and 0 from J, leaving 7 bases between them. The CDR3 spans 15 residues. The DNA for the CDR3 is TGTGCCAGCAGCTTGGCAGGGTATAGCAATCAGCCCCAGCATTTT. It translates to CASSLAGYSNQPQHF.

The CDR3, as DNA: TGTGCCTGGAGACAGGGCAATCAGCCCCAGCATTTT. Protein product: CAWRQGNQPQHF. The V gene is TRBV30, the J gene TRBJ1-5, with D maybe TRBD1 (5 bases). Looked up from germline, CDR1 is GTSNPN and CDR2 is SVGIG (reference sequence). This CDR3 comprises 12 residues. Trimming shortened V by 3 bases and J by 2 bases, and 5 bases separated the two germline ends.

The chain employs TRBV6-2 or TRBV6-3 and TRBJ2-7; 7 bases agree with TRBD2. This CDR3 has 15 residues. Trimming cost V 2 bases and J 3 bases; bases outside gene matches: 7. Germline V lookup: CDR1 MNHEY, CDR2 SVGEGT. CDR3 nucleotides: TGTGCCAGCAGTTACCGTGGGAGGGCCAACTACGAGCAGTACTTC. Its protein product is CASSYRGRANYEQYF.